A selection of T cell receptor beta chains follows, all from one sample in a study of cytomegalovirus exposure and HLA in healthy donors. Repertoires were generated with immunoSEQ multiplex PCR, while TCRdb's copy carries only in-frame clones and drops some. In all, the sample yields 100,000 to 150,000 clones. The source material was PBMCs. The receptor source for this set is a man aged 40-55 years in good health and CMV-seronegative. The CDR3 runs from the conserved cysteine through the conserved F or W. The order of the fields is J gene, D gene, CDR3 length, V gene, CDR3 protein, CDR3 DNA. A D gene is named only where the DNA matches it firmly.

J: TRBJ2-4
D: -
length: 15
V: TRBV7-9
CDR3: CASSPQGSGKNIQYF
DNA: TGTGCCAGCAGCCCTCAGGGGTCGGGCAAAAACATTCAGTACTTC

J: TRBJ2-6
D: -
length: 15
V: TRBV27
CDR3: CASSLQGSGANVLTF
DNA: TGTGCCAGCAGTTTACAGGGCTCTGGGGCCAACGTCCTGACTTTC

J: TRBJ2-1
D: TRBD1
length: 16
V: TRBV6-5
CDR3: CASSFFRDRGGHEQFF
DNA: TGTGCCAGCAGTTTCTTCAGGGACAGGGGGGGCCATGAGCAGTTCTTC

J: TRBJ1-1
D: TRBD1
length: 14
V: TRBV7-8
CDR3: CASSTDRAAVGAFF
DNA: TGTGCCAGCAGCACCGACAGGGCAGCGGTCGGAGCTTTCTTT

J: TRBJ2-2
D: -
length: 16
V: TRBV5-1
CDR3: CASSQAAGSNTGELFF
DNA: TGCGCCAGCAGCCAGGCGGCGGGTTCGAACACCGGGGAGCTGTTTTTT

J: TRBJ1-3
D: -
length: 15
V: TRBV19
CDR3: CASSKQGTSGNTIYF
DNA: TGTGCCAGTAGTAAACAGGGTACCTCTGGAAACACCATATATTTT

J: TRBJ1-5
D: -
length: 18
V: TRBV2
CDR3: CASSEGLIRFYSNQPQHF
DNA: TGTGCCAGCAGTGAGGGACTCATTCGGTTTTATAGCAATCAGCCCCAGCATTTT

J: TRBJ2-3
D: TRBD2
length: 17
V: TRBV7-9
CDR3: CASSLRNPGTSADTQYF
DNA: TGTGCCAGCAGCTTGAGGAACCCTGGGACTAGCGCAGATACGCAGTATTTT

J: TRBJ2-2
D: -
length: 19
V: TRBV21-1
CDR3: CASSPGQTSGKLPPGELFF
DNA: TGTGCCAGCAGCCCGGGGCAGACTAGCGGTAAGCTACCCCCCGGGGAGCTGTTTTTT

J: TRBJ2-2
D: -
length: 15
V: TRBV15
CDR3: CATSRKGPNTGELFF
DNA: TGTGCCACCAGCAGAAAGGGGCCGAACACCGGGGAGCTGTTTTTT

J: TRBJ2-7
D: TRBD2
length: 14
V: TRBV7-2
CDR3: CASSRLAGAYEQYF
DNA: TGTGCCAGCAGCCGACTAGCGGGAGCCTACGAGCAGTACTTC

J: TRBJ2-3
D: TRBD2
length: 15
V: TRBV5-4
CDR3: CASSPERGDTDTQYF
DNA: TGTGCCAGCAGCCCAGAGCGGGGGGACACAGATACGCAGTATTTT

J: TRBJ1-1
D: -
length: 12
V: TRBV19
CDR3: CASTVRNTEAFF
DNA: TGTGCCAGTACGGTTCGGAACACTGAAGCTTTCTTT

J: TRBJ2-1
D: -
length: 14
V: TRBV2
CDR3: CASSEEGAYNEQFF
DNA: TGTGCCAGCAGTGAGGAAGGGGCCTACAATGAGCAGTTCTTC